Below, 14 T cell receptor beta chains from the same sample are listed, as sequenced in a study of T cell clonality in common variable immunodeficiency. Regarding the study as a whole: Reportedly, TCR beta sequences from common variable immunodeficiency showed fewer deletions and N-nucleotide insertions.

TCRdb's copy holds only in-frame clones and misses some; the assay was immunoSEQ multiplex PCR. The counts give some 10,000 clones, none of them seen only once; about 5.7% is held by the top ten. The antigens of these receptors remain unknown. The material sequenced was peripheral blood mononuclear cells. These receptors all stem from a human donor with common variable immunodeficiency.

The table lists this clone with a few counts. Read sequence stops 3 residues before the CDR3 end, and the germline J gene provides the missing end. The gene calls are TRBV7-8 and TRBJ1-5; 10 bases fit TRBD1. J lost 5 bases, V lost 2 bases, and 3 bases had no gene match. The CDR3 sequence is 15 residues long. Germline V CDR1 and CDR2: SGHVS, FQNEAQ. The CDR3 DNA, read in part, is TGTGCCAGCAGCTTATGGGGGACAGGGGATCAGCCC. Amino acid sequence: CASSLWGTGDQP. The entire CDR3 sequence reads CASSLWGTGDQPQHF.

In this sample, this clone turned up a few times. Read coverage stops 3 residues before the CDR3 terminus; the germline J gene supplies the remainder. The chain joins TRBV7-9 to TRBJ2-3, with D unresolved. This CDR3 has 14 residues. V was clipped by 4 bases and J by 2 bases, with 10 bases between them. Germline CDR1 SEHNR, CDR2 FQNEAQ (reference sequence). CDR3 region: CASSSLDPTDTQYF. The CDR3 bases that were read are TGTGCCAGCAGCTCCTTAGATCCCACAGATACG.

Turning to this clone: The CDR3 end is not reached by the read, which stops 3 residues before it; the germline J gene fills it in. This chain links TRBV7-9 with TRBJ1-1, with 9 bases aligning to TRBD1. Germline CDR1 reads SEHNR; CDR2 reads FQNEAQ (reference sequence). The CDR3 sequence is 14 residues long. The V and J ends lost 0 bases and 5 bases, in that order; junction bases with no gene match: 1. Partial CDR3 DNA: TGTGCCAGCAGCTTAGCGGGGACAGGGACTGAA. Translation: CASSLAGTGTE. The entire CDR3 protein is CASSLAGTGTEAFF.

By sample fraction, this clone is medium-sized. The read gets to within 3 residues of the CDR3 end, and the germline J gene fills in the rest. This chain uses TRBV18 with TRBJ2-6; the D is unclear. The CDR3 totals 15 residues. V was cut by 5 bases and J by 2 bases, with 10 bases left in between. Per the germline V gene, CDR1 is KGHSH and CDR2 is LQKENI. CDR3 protein: CASSTTVTGANVLTF. Partial CDR3 DNA: TGTGCCAGCTCAACAACCGTTACTGGGGCCAACGTC.

The sequenced part of the CDR3 DNA is TGTGCCAGCAGCTATAGCGGGGTAACCTACGAG. This translates into CASSYSGVTYE. The whole CDR3 sequence reads CASSYSGVTYEQYF. The V gene is TRBV7-9, the J gene TRBJ2-7; 8 bases map to TRBD2. The CDR3 end lies 3 residues beyond the end of the read and is filled in from the germline J gene. With V trimmed by 4 bases and J by 2 bases, 4 bases remained unmatched. The germline CDR1 and CDR2 sequences are SEHNR and FQNEAQ (reference sequence). This CDR3 comprises 14 residues.

This clone rates as medium-sized (0.01 to 0.1%). The CDR3 sequence: CASSQGYRGLGNTIYF. The CDR3 bases that were read are TGTGCCAGCAGCCAAGGCTACAGGGGGCTTGGAAACACC. The V and J genes are TRBV14 and TRBJ1-3; 9 bases fit TRBD1. Sequencing ends 3 residues short of the CDR3 end; the germline J gene provides the rest. The length of the CDR3 is 16 residues. Germline V gene lookup returns CDR1 SGHDN and CDR2 FVKESK. The junction had 4 bases not matched to a gene; V was cut back by 1 base and J by 3 bases.

Details on this clone: The read ends 3 residues early relative to the CDR3; the germline J gene fills the gap. The rearrangement links TRBV7-2 to TRBJ1-5; D gene unclear. The CDR3 length is 13 residues. The ends were cut back, 3 bases at V and 5 bases at J, with 8 bases in the middle. Germline values: CDR1 SGHTA, CDR2 FQGNSA. Incomplete CDR3 DNA: TGTGCCAGCAGCTTTTCCGGGGATCAGCCC. The encoded protein is CASSFSGDQP. The whole CDR3 protein reads CASSFSGDQPQHF.

As to this clone: One end of the junction fails to match germline, which may point to a read error. Read sequence stops 3 residues before the CDR3 end, and the germline J gene provides the missing end. The chain carries TRBV7-7 and TRBJ2-7; TRBD2 matches 14 bases. Germline V gene lookup returns CDR1 SSHAT and CDR2 FNYEAQ (reference sequence). The CDR3 is 14 residues long. The CDR3 bases that were read are TGTGCTAGCAGCGCGGGACTAGCGGGAGACGAG. This gives the protein CASSAGLAGDE. The whole CDR3 protein reads CASSAGLAGDEQYF. The full variable domain, with the rest looked up from reference TRBV7-7 and TRBJ2-7, is GAGVSQSPRYKVTKRGQDVTLRCDPISSHATLYWYQQALGQGPEFLTYFNYEAQPDKSGLPSDRFSAERPEGSISTLTIQRTEQRDSAMYRCASSAGLAGDEQYFGPGTRLTVT.

A remark on this clone: The read ends 3 residues early relative to the CDR3; the germline J gene fills the gap. The rearrangement joins TRBV30 to TRBJ1-2; tentative D call: TRBD1 (5 bases). The CDR3 consists of 15 residues. Trimming removed 4 bases at V and 6 bases at J, with 21 bases between. Germline CDR1 and CDR2: GTSNPN and SVGIG (reference sequence). Partial CDR3 DNA: TGTGCCTGGATGGGCCCGAAGAGGGGAATCCATGGC. It specifies CAWMGPKRGIHG. The full-length CDR3 reads as CAWMGPKRGIHGYTF.

Concerning this clone itself: The read gets to within 3 residues of the CDR3 end, and the germline J gene fills in the rest. The V call is TRBV5-3, the J call TRBJ2-7; TRBD2 agrees at 11 bases. TRBV5-3 is labeled an ORF, and its function is uncertain. CDR3 length equals 15 residues. Losses at the gene ends were 4 bases for V and 2 bases for J; bases not matched to a gene: 5. The CDR3 DNA, read in part, is TGTGCCAGAAGCCCAGGGACTAGCGGAGCCTACGAG. This gives the protein CARSPGTSGAYE. The CDR3 in full is CARSPGTSGAYEQYF.

The table lists this clone with a few counts. The read comes to an end 3 residues before the CDR3 does, leaving the germline J gene to fill in the end. The gene calls are TRBV30 and TRBJ1-4; no firm D call. Germline V gene data show CDR1 as GTSNPN and CDR2 as SVGIG (reference sequence). This CDR3 is built from 15 residues. The germline V and J ends were trimmed by 2 bases and 1 base, with 11 bases remaining between them. CDR3 residues: CAWSKAFVTNEKLFF. CDR3 DNA (partial): TGTGCCTGGAGTAAGGCTTTTGTAACTAATGAAAAA.

This clone was counted between two and nine times. The CDR3 is cut off 3 residues early in the read; its end comes from the germline J gene. The rearrangement links TRBV18 to TRBJ1-4; D unresolved. The CDR3 totals 13 residues. Trimming shortened V by 2 bases and J by 8 bases, and 9 bases separated the two germline ends. The germline V gene encodes CDR1 KGHSH and CDR2 LQKENI. The covered CDR3 bases are TGTGCCAGCTCACCAATAGCGGGGGAAAAA. Its protein product is CASSPIAGEK. The full CDR3 reads CASSPIAGEKLFF. Full variable domain (rest looked up from reference TRBV18 and TRBJ1-4): NAGVMQNPRHLVRRRGQEARLRCSPMKGHSHVYWYRQLPEEGLKFMVYLQKENIIDESGMPKERFSAEFPKEGPSILRIQQVVRGDSAAYFCASSPIAGEKLFFGSGTQLSVL.

Comments on this clone: The CDR3 is cut off 3 residues early in the read; its end comes from the germline J gene. The genes are TRBV6-2 or TRBV6-3 and TRBJ1-2, with 8 positions matching TRBD1. V shed 6 bases and J 4 bases; nucleotides not matched to a gene: 7. CDR3 length equals 14 residues. Germline lookup yields CDR1 MNHEY and CDR2 SVGEGT. CDR3 DNA (partial): TGTGCCAGCAGAAACGGACAGGGCGGCTATGGC. This gives the protein CASRNGQGGYG. The whole CDR3 is CASRNGQGGYGYTF.

A note on this clone: The read terminates 3 residues ahead of where the CDR3 ends, so the germline J gene completes it. This chain links TRBV6-2 or TRBV6-3 with TRBJ1-5; 10 nucleotides align to TRBD1. Trimming cost V 5 bases and J 9 bases; bases outside gene matches: 13. Germline V gene lookup returns CDR1 MNHEY and CDR2 SVGEGT. CDR3 length equals 16 residues. CDR3 amino acids: CASSERTGGGGWPQHF. The sequenced CDR3 bases are TGTGCCAGCAGTGAGCGGACAGGGGGAGGGGGATGGCCC.